The subject of this entry is one TCR beta chain. The antigen it binds to is not known. No quality values exist for individual bases; no much larger clone is one base distant. The data derive from a study of blood T cell repertoires in COVID-19 (dated by TCRdb to 2019 to 2021). The study in broad terms: Samples covering the acute and convalescent phases of COVID-19 were provided by collaborators in the United States, Italy and Spain. The prospective study material was composed of cDNA or gDNA derived from T cells, B-cell-depleted T cells, or PBMCs. The dataset comprised deeply sampled blood TCRbeta repertoires from subjects exposed to, actively infected with, or recovered from COVID-19. A freely available public database, intended as a resource for researchers studying the immune response to SARS-CoV-2, is where the repertoires were released. Samples were obtained from the ongoing ImmuneRACE study (first 160 participants) and from about 1,300 subjects provided by 6 global collaborators. Nearly every sample came with metadata listing a de-identified subject ID, COVID-19 status, age in years and sex. HLA class I and class II types, where available, came from metadata supplied by the sample provider rather than from assay-based typing.

What the authors observed across the whole study: The amount of clinical and demographic metadata varied by source and participant and was provided uncurated.

The immunoSEQ Assay, a bias-controlled multiplex PCR, was used to amplify TCRbeta CDR3 regions from genomic DNA. The original pipeline was this. The number of nucleated cells in each sample was estimated by amplification of reference gene primers within the assay. To quantify the absolute abundance of each unique TCRbeta CDR3 rearrangement, sequence reads were collapsed and filtered. Productive Simpson clonality was computed per sample as the square root of Simpson's diversity index over productive rearrangements. Drawn from immuneACCESS, this table holds only the in-frame rearrangements with V and J called that TCRdb kept. Clones are partly lost; checked studies trace under half to an unresolved V gene and leave the rest unexplained. The V and J calls and clone size were taken over from that table, and D and trimming were inferred from the DNA. This sample holds around 190,000 clones; roughly 84% were observed only once. 3% to 3.5% of the sample goes to the ten largest clones.

At the junction V is shortened by 6 bases and J by 6 bases, with 12 bases in between. CDR1 and CDR2 are drawn from the germline V gene (reference sequence): MNHEY, SMNVEV. Spanning cysteine to phenylalanine, the CDR3 consists of 12 amino acids. Only CDR3 DNA remains: 36 bases, in frame from the first base. Enrolling through a virtual design, the prospective study's participants ranged in age from roughly 18 to 90 years and lived across around 25 United States geographic areas. Cohort assignment in the prospective study relied on participant-reported clinical history from a screening survey and a study questionnaire. Exposed participants were defined as having been in contact with someone with a PCR-confirmed or clinician-diagnosed COVID-19 case within 2 weeks of study entry. Mobile phlebotomists in the prospective study collected whole blood, serum and a nasopharyngeal or oropharyngeal swab from every participant. Participants in the prospective study had the option to provide additional blood draws and questionnaires over a roughly two-month period. Before DNA extraction, prospective study blood samples were shipped either frozen or at room temperature.

The sample was PBMCs or T cells enriched from blood (not recorded which). The origin of this receptor is a young woman who had been exposed to COVID-19. Rearrangement joined TRBV27 to TRBJ2-7, with a tentative D gene TRBD1 over 6 matching bases. Here the CDR3 is given as CASSLTGTEQYF. The sequence in DNA is TGTGCCAGCAGCCTTACAGGGACCGAGCAGTACTTC.